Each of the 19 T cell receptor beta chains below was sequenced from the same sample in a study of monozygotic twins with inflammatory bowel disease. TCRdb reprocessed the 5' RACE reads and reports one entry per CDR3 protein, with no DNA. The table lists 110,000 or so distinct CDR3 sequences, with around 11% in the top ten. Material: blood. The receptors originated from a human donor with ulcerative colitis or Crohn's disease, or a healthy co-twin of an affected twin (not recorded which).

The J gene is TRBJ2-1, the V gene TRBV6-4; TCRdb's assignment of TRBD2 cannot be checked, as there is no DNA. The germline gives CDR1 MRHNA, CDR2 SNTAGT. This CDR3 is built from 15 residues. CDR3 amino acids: CASSGTSGAYNEQFF.

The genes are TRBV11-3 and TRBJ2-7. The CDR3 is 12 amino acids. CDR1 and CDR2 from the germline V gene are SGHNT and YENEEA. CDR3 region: CASSSGEAEQYF.

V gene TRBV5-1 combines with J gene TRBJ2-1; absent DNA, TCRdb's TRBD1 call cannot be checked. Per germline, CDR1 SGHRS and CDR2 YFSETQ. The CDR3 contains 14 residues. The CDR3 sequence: CASSEDGTGNEQFF.

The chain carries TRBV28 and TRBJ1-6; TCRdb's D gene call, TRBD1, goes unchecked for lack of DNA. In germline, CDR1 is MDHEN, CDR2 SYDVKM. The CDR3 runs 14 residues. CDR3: CASSAPGQGSPLHF.

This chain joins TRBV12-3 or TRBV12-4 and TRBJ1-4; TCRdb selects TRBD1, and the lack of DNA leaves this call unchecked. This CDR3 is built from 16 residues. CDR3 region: CASSLMAVLSGEKLFF.

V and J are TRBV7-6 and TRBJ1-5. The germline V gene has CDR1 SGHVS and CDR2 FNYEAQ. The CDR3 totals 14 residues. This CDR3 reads CASSLGGHNQPQHF.

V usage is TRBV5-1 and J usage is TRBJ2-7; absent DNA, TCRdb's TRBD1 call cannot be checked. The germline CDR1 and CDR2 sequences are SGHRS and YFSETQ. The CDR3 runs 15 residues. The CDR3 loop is CASSLNSLLHYEQYF.

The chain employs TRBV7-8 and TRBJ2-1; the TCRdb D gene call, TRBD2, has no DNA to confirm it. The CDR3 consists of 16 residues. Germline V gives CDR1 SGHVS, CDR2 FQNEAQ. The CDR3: CASSSPGLAAYNEQFF.

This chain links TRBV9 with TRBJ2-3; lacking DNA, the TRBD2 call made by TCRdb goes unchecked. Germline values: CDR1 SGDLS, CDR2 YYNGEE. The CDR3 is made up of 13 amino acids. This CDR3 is CASGSGSTDTQYF.

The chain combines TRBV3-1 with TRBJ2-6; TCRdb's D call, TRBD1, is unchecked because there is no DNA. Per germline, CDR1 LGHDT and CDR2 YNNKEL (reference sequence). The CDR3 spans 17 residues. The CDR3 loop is CASSQLTGGSGANVLTF.

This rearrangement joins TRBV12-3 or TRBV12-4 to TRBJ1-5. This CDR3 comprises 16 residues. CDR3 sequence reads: CASSLWQSYSNQPQHF.

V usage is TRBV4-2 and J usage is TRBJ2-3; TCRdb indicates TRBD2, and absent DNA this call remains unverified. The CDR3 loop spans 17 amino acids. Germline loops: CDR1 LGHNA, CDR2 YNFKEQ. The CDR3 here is CASSRFEEAREADTQYF.

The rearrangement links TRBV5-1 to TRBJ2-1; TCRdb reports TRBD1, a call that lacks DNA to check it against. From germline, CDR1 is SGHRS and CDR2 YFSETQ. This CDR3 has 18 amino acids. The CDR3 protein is CASSASVDSYDVYNEQFF.

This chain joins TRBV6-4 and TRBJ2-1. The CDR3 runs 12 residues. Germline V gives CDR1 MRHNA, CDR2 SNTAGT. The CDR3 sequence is CASSDNSNEQFF.

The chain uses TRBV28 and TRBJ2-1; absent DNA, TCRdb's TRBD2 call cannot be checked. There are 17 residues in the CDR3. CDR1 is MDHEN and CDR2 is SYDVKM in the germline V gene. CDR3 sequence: CASSQGLAGSSYNEQFF.

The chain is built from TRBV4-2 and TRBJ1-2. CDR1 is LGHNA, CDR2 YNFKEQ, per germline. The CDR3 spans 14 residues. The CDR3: CASSPGEYNYGYTF.

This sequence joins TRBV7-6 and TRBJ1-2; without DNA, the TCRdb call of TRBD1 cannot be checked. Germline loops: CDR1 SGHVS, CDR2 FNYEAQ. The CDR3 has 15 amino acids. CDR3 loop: CASSSSWGTTYGYTF.

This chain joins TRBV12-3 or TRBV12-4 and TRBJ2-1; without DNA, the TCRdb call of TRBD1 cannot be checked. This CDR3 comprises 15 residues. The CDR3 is CASSRGAPSYNEQFF.

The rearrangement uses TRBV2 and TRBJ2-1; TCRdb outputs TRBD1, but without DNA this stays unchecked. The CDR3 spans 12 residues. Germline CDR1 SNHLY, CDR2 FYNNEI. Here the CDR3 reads CASSPQGDEQFF.